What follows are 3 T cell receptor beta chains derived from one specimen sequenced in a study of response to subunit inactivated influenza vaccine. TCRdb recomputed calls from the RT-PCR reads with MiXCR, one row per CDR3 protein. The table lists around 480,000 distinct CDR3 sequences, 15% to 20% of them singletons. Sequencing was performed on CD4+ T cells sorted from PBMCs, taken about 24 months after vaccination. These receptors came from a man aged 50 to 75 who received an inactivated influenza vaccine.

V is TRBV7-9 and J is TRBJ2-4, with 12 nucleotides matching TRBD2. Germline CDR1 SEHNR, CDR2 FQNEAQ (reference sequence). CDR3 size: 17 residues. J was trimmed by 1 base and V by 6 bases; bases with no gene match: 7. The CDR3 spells CASSSRGLAGAKNIQYF. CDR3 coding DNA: TGTGCCAGCAGTTCTCGCGGACTAGCGGGGGCCAAAAACATTCAGTACTTC.

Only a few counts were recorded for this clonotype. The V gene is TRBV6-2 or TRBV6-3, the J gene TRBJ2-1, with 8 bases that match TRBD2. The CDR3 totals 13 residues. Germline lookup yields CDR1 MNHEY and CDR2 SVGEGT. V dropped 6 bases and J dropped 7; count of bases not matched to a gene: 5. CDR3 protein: CASRGTSKNEQFF. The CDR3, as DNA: TGTGCCAGCAGAGGGACTAGTAAGAATGAGCAGTTCTTC.

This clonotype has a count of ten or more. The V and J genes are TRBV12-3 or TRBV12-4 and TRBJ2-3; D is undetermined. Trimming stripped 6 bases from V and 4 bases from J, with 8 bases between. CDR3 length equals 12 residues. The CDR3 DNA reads TGTGCCAGCAGCCAAAGTCCAGATACGCAGTATTTT. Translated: CASSQSPDTQYF.